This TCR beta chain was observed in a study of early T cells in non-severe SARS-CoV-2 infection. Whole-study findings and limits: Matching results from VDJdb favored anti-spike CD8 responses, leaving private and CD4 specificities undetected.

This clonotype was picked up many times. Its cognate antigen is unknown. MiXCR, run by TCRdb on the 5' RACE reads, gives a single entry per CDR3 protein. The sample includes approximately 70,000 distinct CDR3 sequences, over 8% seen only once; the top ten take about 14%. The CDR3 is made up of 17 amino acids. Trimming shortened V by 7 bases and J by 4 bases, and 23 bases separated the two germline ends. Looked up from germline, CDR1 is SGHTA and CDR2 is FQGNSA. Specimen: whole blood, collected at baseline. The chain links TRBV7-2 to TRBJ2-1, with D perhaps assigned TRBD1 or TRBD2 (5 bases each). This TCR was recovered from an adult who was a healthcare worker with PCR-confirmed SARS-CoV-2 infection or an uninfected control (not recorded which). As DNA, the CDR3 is TGTGCCAGCACCTCCGGGACCGCAACGGGTACTTACAATGAGCAGTTCTTC. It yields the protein CASTSGTATGTYNEQFF.